This T cell receptor beta chain stems from a study of T cell responses to AZD1222 COVID-19 vaccine. This CDR3 contains 11 residues. Trimming removed 5 bases from V and 5 bases from J, with 7 bases in between. Germline V lookup: CDR1 LGHDT, CDR2 YNNKEL (reference sequence). Assay used: immunoSEQ multiplex PCR; TCRdb lists only in-frame clones, some missing. The sample carries fewer than 150,000 clones, approximately 92% recorded once. Both about-4-week and about-12-week second-dose recipients were combined. This sample comprised peripheral blood, obtained 28 days after the second AZD1222 dose. J is TRBJ2-7 and V is TRBV3-1 (or the pseudogene TRBV3-2), with a tentative D call TRBD1 (5 bases). This TCR derives from an adult who received the AZD1222 COVID-19 vaccine. CDR3 nucleotides: TGTGCCAGCAGCGGGGCAGACGAGCAGTACTTC. It translates to CASSGADEQYF.